This T cell receptor beta chain was sequenced during a study of CD8+ T cells in alopecia areata. Treatment specified: oral pan-JAK inhibitor, 5-10 mg twice daily. PBMC-derived CD4+ and CD8+ T cells were sorted. Germline CDR1 reads MGHRA; CDR2 reads YSYEKL. CDR3 length: 15 residues. V lost 4 bases to trimming and J lost 2 bases; unmatched junction nucleotides: 4. Once RNA had been extracted, it was reverse transcribed into cDNA to act as the sequencing template. Produced via immunoSEQ multiplex PCR; TCRdb's table is partial and in-frame only. The table includes some 180,000 clones, around 49% detected once.

This sequence joins TRBV4-1 and TRBJ2-3; 9 bases are a match to TRBD2. The receptor was derived from a human donor with alopecia areata. The source was CD8+ T cells sorted from blood, collected around week 54, from a patient treated with tofacitinib. CDR3 in DNA: TGCGCCAGCAGCCCCCGACTAGCGGACACAGATACGCAGTATTTT. As protein: CASSPRLADTDTQYF.